This TCR beta chain came from a study of cytomegalovirus exposure and HLA in healthy donors. Findings and caveats of the study: It was reported in a later analysis that an Asian-associated ancestry cluster showed fewer N-insertions than the roughly 620-donor mean.

The primer mix had 60 Vbeta and 13 Jbeta primers. TCRdb's copy holds only in-frame clones and misses some; the assay was immunoSEQ multiplex PCR. In the table there are 90,000 to 100,000 clones, around 10% of which are singletons. This clone was picked up a small number of times. Its antigen is still unknown. In the same sample, other DNA sequences code for this CDR3. V was clipped by 2 bases and J by 6 bases, with 14 bases between them. Germline CDR1 is MDHEN and CDR2 is SYDVKM. The CDR3 runs 16 residues. This TCR was sampled from a man aged 50 to 59 in good health and CMV-seropositive. Input material: PBMCs. The genes are TRBV28 and TRBJ1-6; D possibly corresponds to TRBD1 (6 bases). The CDR3 protein is CASSLPSQGFNSPLHF. The CDR3 region has the DNA TGTGCCAGCAGTTTACCCTCTCAGGGGTTTAATTCACCCCTCCACTTT. The entire variable domain, with the rest obtained from reference TRBV28 and TRBJ1-6, is as follows: DVKVTQSSRYLVKRTGEKVFLECVQDMDHENMFWYRQDPGLGLRLIYFSYDVKMKEKGDIPEGYSVSREKKERFSLILESASTNQTSMYLCASSLPSQGFNSPLHFGNGTRLTVT.